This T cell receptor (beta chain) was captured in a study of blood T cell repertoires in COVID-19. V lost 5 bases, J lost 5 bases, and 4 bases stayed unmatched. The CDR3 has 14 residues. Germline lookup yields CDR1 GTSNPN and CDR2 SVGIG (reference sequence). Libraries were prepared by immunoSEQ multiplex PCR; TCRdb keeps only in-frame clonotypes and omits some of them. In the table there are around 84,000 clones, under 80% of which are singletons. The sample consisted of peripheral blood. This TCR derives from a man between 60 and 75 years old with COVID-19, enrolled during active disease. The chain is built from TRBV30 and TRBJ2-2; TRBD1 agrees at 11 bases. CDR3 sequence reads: CAWAGTGGTGELFF. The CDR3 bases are TGTGCCTGGGCCGGGACAGGGGGGACCGGGGAGCTGTTTTTT.